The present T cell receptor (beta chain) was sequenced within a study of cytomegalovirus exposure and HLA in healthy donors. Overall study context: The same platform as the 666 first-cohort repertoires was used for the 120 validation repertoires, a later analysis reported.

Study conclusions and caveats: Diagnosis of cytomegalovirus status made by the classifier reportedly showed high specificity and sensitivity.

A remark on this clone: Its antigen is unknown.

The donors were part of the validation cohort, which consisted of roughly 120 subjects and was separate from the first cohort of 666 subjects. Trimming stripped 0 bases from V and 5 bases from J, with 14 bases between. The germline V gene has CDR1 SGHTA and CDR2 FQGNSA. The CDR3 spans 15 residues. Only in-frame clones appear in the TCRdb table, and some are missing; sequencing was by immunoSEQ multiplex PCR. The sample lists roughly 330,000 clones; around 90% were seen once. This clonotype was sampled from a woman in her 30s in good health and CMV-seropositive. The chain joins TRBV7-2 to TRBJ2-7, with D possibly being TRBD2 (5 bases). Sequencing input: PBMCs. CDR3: CASSLAEVIGHEQYF. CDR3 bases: TGTGCCAGCAGCTTAGCGGAGGTGATAGGCCACGAGCAGTACTTC.